Sequencing of this T cell receptor (beta chain) was carried out in a study of blood T cell repertoires in COVID-19. Sequencing was performed with immunoSEQ multiplex PCR; in TCRdb, only in-frame clones are kept and a portion is missing. The sample lists 200,000 to 250,000 clones, about 91% occurring once. The sample was PBMCs or T cells enriched from blood (not recorded which). The receptor's source is a man younger than 35 with acute COVID-19.

The CDR3 sequence is CASRLEQEGEAFF. The DNA of the CDR3 is TGTGCCAGTAGGCTGGAACAGGAGGGTGAAGCTTTCTTT. This chain connects TRBV19 to TRBJ1-1, with a tentative D call TRBD1 (5 bases). The germline V gene encodes CDR1 LNHDA and CDR2 SQIVND (reference sequence). The CDR3 is made up of 13 amino acids. Trimming stripped 6 bases from V and 7 bases from J, with 15 bases between.